The 28 T cell receptor beta chains below come from one sample, sequenced in a study of regulatory T cells in long-lasting Graves disease. CDR3 regions were amplified by Arm-PCR using iRepertoire HTBI primers to build TCR beta libraries. TCRdb re-analysed the multiplex PCR reads in MiXCR, keeping a single row per CDR3 protein. This sample has some 240,000 distinct CDR3 sequences, with about 19% found just once. The time point here: newly diagnosed GD, antithyroid drugs for less than 3 months. Researchers made the TCR library from RNA that was extracted from PBMCs. These data were also reused for a study on T cells in Graves' hyperthyroidism and ophthalmopathy.

This sample comprised peripheral blood mononuclear cells (PBMCs), obtained at new diagnosis, from a patient treated with antithyroid drugs. Receptors originate from a woman in her 30s with Graves disease.

This clonotype was counted many times. This chain uses TRBV6-5 with TRBJ2-3, with unresolved D. Germline V CDR1 and CDR2: MNHEY, SVGAGI. CDR3 length: 12 residues. Between the trimmed V and J ends, which lost 3 bases and 2 bases, there was a span of 3 bases. This CDR3 is CASSYNTDTQYF. As DNA, the CDR3 is TGTGCCAGCAGTTATAACACAGATACGCAGTATTTT.

This clonotype was observed a few times. This chain uses TRBV20-1 with TRBJ2-3; weak D call: TRBD2 (5 bases). Deletions cut 5 bases from V and 1 base from J, with 13 bases between. Germline CDR1 DFQATT, CDR2 SNEGSKA (reference sequence). The CDR3 sequence is 14 residues long. The CDR3 loop is CSAPPPRGTDTQYF. The CDR3 DNA is TGCAGTGCTCCCCCTCCGAGGGGCACAGATACGCAGTATTTT.

This clonotype was observed many times. The rearrangement uses TRBV12-3 or TRBV12-4 and TRBJ1-1, with 7 bases aligning to TRBD1. There are 17 residues in the CDR3. V was pared by 3 bases and J by 0 bases, with 10 bases of the junction left unmatched. The CDR3 nucleotides are TGTGCCAGCAGTTTCGGCAGGGGGACTCAGATGAACACTGAAGCTTTCTTT. This gives the protein CASSFGRGTQMNTEAFF.

To note about this clonotype: This could be a read error, since a much larger clone is one nucleotide away. The V call is TRBV6-2 or TRBV6-3, the J call TRBJ2-3, with TRBD2 as a possible D gene (6 bases). Trimming shortened V by 7 bases and J by 0 bases, and 23 bases separated the two germline ends. Germline CDR1 and CDR2: MNHEY and SVGEGT. The CDR3 covers 18 residues. The DNA of the CDR3 is TGTGCCAGCAAGCCGGGACTGAGTCTAGCGCGGAGCACAGATACGCAGTATTTT. Translated: CASKPGLSLARSTDTQYF.

The rearrangement links TRBV2 to TRBJ2-1; 16 bases fit TRBD2. Germline loops: CDR1 SNHLY, CDR2 FYNNEI. CDR3 length: 16 residues. Losses at the gene ends were 6 bases for V and 10 bases for J; bases not matched to a gene: 9. The CDR3 nucleotides are TGTGCCAGCAGAGCCTCCGGGACTAGCGGGAGGGGGGAGCAGTTCTTC. This codes for CASRASGTSGRGEQFF.

This clonotype was seen ten or more times. V gene TRBV16 combines with J gene TRBJ1-2; a possible D gene is TRBD1 (5 bases). The CDR3 is made up of 15 amino acids. Trimming took 8 bases from V and 0 from J, leaving 16 bases between them. CDR1 is KGHSY, CDR2 FQNENV, per germline. CDR3 sequence: CASSPGQGANYGYTF. DNA for the CDR3: TGTGCCAGCTCACCAGGACAAGGAGCTAACTATGGCTACACCTTC.

In its sample, this clonotype was seen many times. V usage is TRBV7-2 and J usage is TRBJ1-1, with D hard to call. Trimming took off 0 bases at V and 4 bases at J, with 12 bases between the two ends. This CDR3 spans 15 amino acids. Germline V gives CDR1 SGHTA, CDR2 FQGNSA. As DNA, the CDR3 is TGTGCCAGCAGCTTAGCAGGGAACGGCGGCACTGAAGCTTTCTTT. Its protein product is CASSLAGNGGTEAFF.

This clonotype was seen at least ten times. This rearrangement joins TRBV7-6 to TRBJ2-6; 8 bases align to TRBD1. V shed 5 bases, J shed 4 bases, and the junction held 4 bases outside the gene matches. Germline loops: CDR1 SGHVS, CDR2 FNYEAQ. There are 15 residues in the CDR3. CDR3 sequence reads: CASSRQGTGANVLTF. The CDR3 bases are TGTGCCAGCAGCAGACAGGGGACCGGGGCCAACGTCCTGACTTTC.

Regarding this clonotype: One base away lies a much larger clone, so this may be a sequencing read error. For the CDR3, the DNA is TGTGCTTTTCAGGACAGGGCCGACTACGAGCAGTTCTTC. Its protein is CAFQDRADYEQFF. The V and J genes are TRBV30 and TRBJ2-1; 8 positions agree with TRBD1. This CDR3 region has 13 residues. The germline CDR1 and CDR2 sequences are GTSNPN and SVGIG (reference sequence).

There are many counts of this clonotype. This chain connects TRBV27 to TRBJ2-1; D is uncertain. Per germline, CDR1 MNHEY and CDR2 SMNVEV (reference sequence). This CDR3 has 14 amino acids. V was trimmed by 3 bases and J by 8 bases, leaving 14 bases between them. The CDR3 DNA follows: TGTGCCAGCAGTTTTAAGGACCCCTTATATGAGCAGTTCTTC. Protein product: CASSFKDPLYEQFF.

This clonotype has more than one count but fewer than ten. This chain connects TRBV19 to TRBJ1-3; maybe TRBD1 (6 bases). V was clipped by 3 bases and J by 4 bases, with 16 bases between them. CDR1 and CDR2 (germline): LNHDA, SQIVND (reference sequence). This CDR3 is 16 amino acids long. The CDR3 spells CASSMGGPAFGNTIYF. CDR3 nucleotides: TGTGCCAGTAGTATGGGGGGCCCTGCCTTCGGAAACACCATATATTTT.

This clonotype was observed at least ten times. The rearrangement joins TRBV7-2 to TRBJ1-2; the D gene is possibly TRBD1 (6 bases). The germline gives CDR1 SGHTA, CDR2 FQGNSA. The CDR3 runs 16 residues. V gave up 2 bases and J gave up 8 bases, with 21 bases separating them. CDR3 protein: CASSLWGGRGGDGYTF. CDR3 bases: TGTGCCAGCAGCTTATGGGGAGGCAGGGGAGGGGACGGCTACACCTTC. Combining the CDR3 with reference TRBV7-2 and TRBJ1-2 gives the whole variable domain GAGVSQSPSNKVTEKGKDVELRCDPISGHTALYWYRQSLGQGLEFLIYFQGNSAPDKSGLPSDRFSAERTGGSVSTLTIQRTQQEDSAVYLCASSLWGGRGGDGYTFGSGTRLTVV.

This chain links TRBV6-2 or TRBV6-3 with TRBJ1-2; D may be TRBD1 (5 bases). V was shortened by 6 bases and J by 0 bases, with 14 bases between the two germline ends. Germline CDR1 and CDR2: MNHEY and SVGEGT. The CDR3 loop spans 15 amino acids. CDR3 coding DNA: TGTGCCAGCAGCCCCGGGACGACCTCTAACTATGGCTACACCTTC. Amino acids: CASSPGTTSNYGYTF.

This clonotype was seen a few times. This rearrangement joins TRBV7-9 to TRBJ1-1; D is ambiguous. The V end was cut by 2 bases, the J end by 8 bases, with 9 bases between. Germline values: CDR1 SEHNR, CDR2 FQNEAQ (reference sequence). CDR3 length: 12 amino acids. The CDR3, as DNA: TGTGCCAGCAGCTTACAGACGAGGGAAGCTTTCTTT. Encoded protein: CASSLQTREAFF.

This clonotype has only a few counts. A read error is possible here, since a much larger clone lies one base away. The chain recombines TRBV30 with TRBJ1-4, with D possibly being TRBD1 (6 bases). The CDR3 has 15 residues. In germline, CDR1 is GTSNPN, CDR2 SVGIG (reference sequence). CDR3 sequence (DNA): TGTGCCTGGAGTCTCCCCCAAGGGGGTAATGAAGAACTGTTTTTT. Protein product: CAWSLPQGGNEELFF.

This clonotype occurred many times. The V gene is TRBV28, the J gene TRBJ2-7, with D perhaps TRBD2 (6 bases). The V end was cut by 3 bases, the J end by 3 bases, with 18 bases between. Germline CDR1 MDHEN, CDR2 SYDVKM. There are 16 residues in the CDR3. The CDR3 loop is CASSFVAAAGSYEQYF. For the CDR3, the DNA is TGTGCCAGCAGTTTTGTAGCGGCGGCAGGGAGCTACGAGCAGTACTTC. Full variable domain (outside the CDR3, taken from reference TRBV28 and TRBJ2-7): DVKVTQSSRYLVKRTGEKVFLECVQDMDHENMFWYRQDPGLGLRLIYFSYDVKMKEKGDIPEGYSVSREKKERFSLILESASTNQTSMYLCASSFVAAAGSYEQYFGPGTRLTVT.

This clonotype was observed many times. The chain links TRBV9 to TRBJ1-4; D gene uncertain. Germline CDR1 and CDR2: SGDLS and YYNGEE. V lost 0 bases, J lost 0 bases, and 9 bases lay in between. This CDR3 comprises 16 residues. The CDR3 loop reads CASSVGGSATNEKLFF. Here the CDR3 DNA reads TGTGCCAGCAGCGTAGGTGGGTCGGCAACTAATGAAAAACTGTTTTTT.

The rearrangement uses TRBV27 and TRBJ2-7; 9 nucleotides line up with TRBD1. The germline V gene has CDR1 MNHEY and CDR2 SMNVEV (reference sequence). The CDR3 length is 15 residues. J gave up 5 bases and V 0 bases, and 5 bases lay outside the gene matches. This chain's CDR3 is CASSLSGTGSHEQYF. CDR3 nucleotides: TGTGCCAGCAGTTTATCTGGGACAGGGAGCCACGAGCAGTACTTC.

The table lists this clonotype with many counts. The V gene is TRBV19, the J gene TRBJ1-5; D is possibly TRBD1 (6 bases). Germline loops: CDR1 LNHDA, CDR2 SQIVND (reference sequence). V was shortened by 5 bases and J by 3 bases, with 11 bases between the two germline ends. CDR3 length: 14 amino acids. The CDR3 reads CASSFRDTNQPQHF. In DNA form, the CDR3 reads TGTGCCAGTAGTTTCCGGGACACCAATCAGCCCCAGCATTTT.

The rearrangement links TRBV6-2 or TRBV6-3 to TRBJ1-5, with 7 bases aligning to TRBD1. Germline V gene data show CDR1 as MNHEY and CDR2 as SVGEGT. CDR3 length equals 17 residues. V lost 5 bases and J lost 1; bases outside the gene matches: 11. The CDR3 loop is CASSPSRQGMSNQPQHF. CDR3 nucleotides: TGTGCCAGCAGTCCTAGCAGACAGGGAATGAGCAATCAGCCCCAGCATTTT.

The gene calls are TRBV28 and TRBJ2-7, with 12 nucleotides matching TRBD2. Germline V gene data show CDR1 as MDHEN and CDR2 as SYDVKM. J lost 8 bases, V lost 8 bases, and 7 bases had no gene match. The CDR3 runs to 13 residues. The CDR3 DNA reads as TGTGCCAGCGCGAGGACTAGCGGGAAGAAGCAGTACTTC. Translated: CASARTSGKKQYF.

Ten or more counts support this clonotype. V is TRBV12-3 or TRBV12-4 and J is TRBJ2-5, with 8 bases fitting TRBD1. The CDR3 runs to 14 residues. V was pared by 6 bases and J by 1 base, with 4 bases of the junction left unmatched. CDR3 protein: CASRQGASQETQYF. CDR3 sequence (DNA): TGTGCCAGCAGGCAGGGGGCCAGCCAAGAGACCCAGTACTTC.

This clonotype showed up many times. The J gene is TRBJ1-1, the V gene TRBV28; TRBD1 is a possible D gene (6 bases). Looked up from germline, CDR1 is MDHEN and CDR2 is SYDVKM. The V gene lost 5 bases and the J gene lost 5 bases, with 15 bases spanning the gap. The CDR3 is 14 amino acids. CDR3 sequence: CASSRTGTRTEAFF. As DNA, the CDR3 is TGTGCCAGCAGTAGAACAGGGACCAGGACTGAAGCTTTCTTT. Together with reference TRBV28 and TRBJ1-1, the CDR3 gives the full variable domain: DVKVTQSSRYLVKRTGEKVFLECVQDMDHENMFWYRQDPGLGLRLIYFSYDVKMKEKGDIPEGYSVSREKKERFSLILESASTNQTSMYLCASSRTGTRTEAFFGQGTRLTVV.

In its sample, this clonotype was seen a few times. Just one base apart from a much larger clone, this may be a read error. The gene calls are TRBV2 and TRBJ2-1; D gene unclear. V was trimmed by 8 bases and J by 2 bases, leaving 4 bases between them. The CDR3 contains 11 residues. Germline CDR1 and CDR2: SNHLY and FYNNEI. CDR3 in DNA: TGTGCCAGCGGCCCCTACAATGAGCAGTTCTTC. This gives the protein CASGPYNEQFF. Variable domain in full (rest from reference TRBV2 and TRBJ2-1): EPEVTQTPSHQVTQMGQEVILRCVPISNHLYFYWYRQILGQKVEFLVSFYNNEISEKSEIFDDQFSVERPDGSNFTLKIRSTKLEDSAMYFCASGPYNEQFFGPGTRLTVL.

This chain uses TRBV9 with TRBJ2-3, with a weak D call TRBD2 (6 bases). Germline CDR1 is SGDLS and CDR2 is YYNGEE. This CDR3 comprises 19 residues. V lost 1 base to trimming and J lost 4 bases, with 25 bases between them. CDR3 bases: TGTGCCAGCAGCGTATTGGACCCCTTTCCCGGGAGCCCCTCAGATACGCAGTATTTT. Amino acids: CASSVLDPFPGSPSDTQYF.

This clonotype was detected ten times or more. The chain links TRBV20-1 to TRBJ2-3; D call uncertain. Trimming cost V 6 bases and J 0 bases, with 16 bases left between them. From germline, CDR1 is DFQATT and CDR2 SNEGSKA (reference sequence). The CDR3 extends over 15 amino acids. CDR3 nucleotides: TGCAGTGCCCAAAAGATGACCCGAAGCACAGATACGCAGTATTTT. This gives the protein CSAQKMTRSTDTQYF.

This clonotype has a count of ten or more. The CDR3 region is CASSLNERKETQYF. The CDR3 coding sequence is TGTGCCAGCAGTTTGAATGAGAGGAAGGAGACCCAGTACTTC. V gene TRBV12-3 or TRBV12-4 combines with J gene TRBJ2-5, with unresolved D. V was cut by 3 bases and J by 5 bases, with 13 bases left in between. This CDR3 contains 14 residues.

This clonotype has a count of ten or more. The V and J genes are TRBV5-5 and TRBJ1-5; D is possibly TRBD1 (5 bases). This CDR3 is built from 16 residues. CDR1 SGHKS and CDR2 YYEKEE come from the germline V gene (reference sequence). The V end was cut by 0 bases, the J end by 4 bases, with 14 bases between. The CDR3 DNA reads TGTGCCAGCAGCTTGGTAGGGGAAGGGAAGAATCAGCCCCAGCATTTT. Its protein product is CASSLVGEGKNQPQHF.